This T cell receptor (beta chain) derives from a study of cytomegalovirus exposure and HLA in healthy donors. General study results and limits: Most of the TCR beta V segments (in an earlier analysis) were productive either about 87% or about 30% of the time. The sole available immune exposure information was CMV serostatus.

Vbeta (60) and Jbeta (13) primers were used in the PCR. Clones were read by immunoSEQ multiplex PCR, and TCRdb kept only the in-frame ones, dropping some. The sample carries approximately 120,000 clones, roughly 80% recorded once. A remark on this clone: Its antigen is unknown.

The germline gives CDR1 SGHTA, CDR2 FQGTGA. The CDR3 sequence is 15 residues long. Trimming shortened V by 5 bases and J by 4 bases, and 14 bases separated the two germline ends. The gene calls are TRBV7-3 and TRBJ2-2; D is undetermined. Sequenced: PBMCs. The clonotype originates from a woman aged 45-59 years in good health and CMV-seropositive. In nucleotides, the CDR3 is TGTGCCAGCAGCCCCACCTCCTCGGGCACCGGGGAGCTGTTTTTT. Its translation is CASSPTSSGTGELFF.